This section outlines one TCR beta chain sequence together with its context. The CDR3 runs 20 residues. Via MiXCR, TCRdb re-called the RT-PCR reads, giving one row per CDR3 protein. The sample has more than 550,000 distinct CDR3 sequences; 14% are singletons. The chain couples TRBV21-1 to TRBJ1-1. TRBV21-1 is assigned pseudogene status. The specimen sequenced was memory CD4+ T cells from blood. The receptor was derived from a female donor in good health, serving as a healthy control. The CDR3 is CASSKYFIGRVQVMNTEAFF. CDR3 DNA sequence: TGTGCCAGCAGCAAATATTTTATAGGGAGAGTGCAGGTTATGAACACTGAAGCTTTCTTT.